Following are 4 T cell receptor beta chains from one sample sequenced in a study of T cells of healthy individuals. TCRdb called the 5' RACE reads again in MiXCR, with one record for every CDR3 protein. The sample yields 60,000 to 80,000 distinct CDR3 sequences, under 20% seen once. The receptors derive from a human donor in good health.

The rearrangement joins TRBV30 to TRBJ1-1; no reliable D call. The CDR3 consists of 13 residues. V lost 0 bases, J lost 0 bases, and 5 bases lay in between. Germline V gene lookup returns CDR1 GTSNPN and CDR2 SVGIG (reference sequence). The chain's CDR3 is CAWSVTVNTEAFF. Written as DNA, the CDR3 is TGTGCCTGGAGTGTTACGGTGAACACTGAAGCTTTCTTT.

This clonotype was counted many times. V and J are TRBV27 and TRBJ2-4; D is perhaps TRBD1 (5 bases). V dropped 4 bases and J dropped 1 base, with 8 bases sitting between them. The CDR3 sequence is 14 residues long. CDR1 is MNHEY and CDR2 is SMNVEV in the germline V gene (reference sequence). The CDR3 coding sequence is TGTGCCAGCAGTTCGACAGTTGCCAAAAACATTCAGTACTTC. Translated: CASSSTVAKNIQYF.

To note about this clonotype: A much larger clone differs by one base, so this may be a read error. This CDR3 is CGSGGEAINTGELFF. The CDR3 DNA reads as TGTGGCAGCGGGGGCGAGGCCATAAACACCGGGGAGCTGTTTTTT. The chain couples TRBV2 to TRBJ2-2; 8 nucleotides align to TRBD2. The germline V gene has CDR1 SNHLY and CDR2 FYNNEI. This CDR3 spans 15 amino acids.

This clonotype was seen many times. The chain combines TRBV5-6 with TRBJ2-6, with 7 bases aligning to TRBD1. The junction had 4 bases not matched to a gene; V was cut back by 0 bases and J by 1 base. Germline CDR1 reads SGHDT; CDR2 reads YYEEEE. This CDR3 has 17 amino acids. The CDR3 DNA sequence: TGTGCCAGCAGCTTGGGACAGGGCCTTTCTGGGGCCAACGTCCTGACTTTC. Its protein is CASSLGQGLSGANVLTF.